Shown below are 11 T cell receptor beta chains from a single sample sequenced in a study of T cells after yellow fever vaccination. TCRdb itself ran the 5' RACE reads through MiXCR, one entry per CDR3 protein. The profile shows about 320,000 distinct CDR3 sequences, around 11% of them singletons. The sequences come from CD4+ T cells sorted from PBMCs, collected 45 days after the yellow fever booster vaccination. These receptors all stem from a man between 18 and 35 years old who received the YFV17D yellow fever vaccine.

CDR3: CARETQYF. CDR3 DNA: TGTGCCAGAGAGACCCAGTACTTC. The V and J genes are TRBV7-9 and TRBJ2-5; D not resolved. The CDR3 consists of 8 residues. CDR1 and CDR2 (germline): SEHNR, FQNEAQ (reference sequence). V was pared by 9 bases and J by 4 bases, with 0 bases between. Full variable domain (rest looked up from reference TRBV7-9 and TRBJ2-5): DTGVSQNPRHKITKRGQNVTFRCDPISEHNRLYWYRQTLGQGPEFLTYFQNEAQLEKSRLLSDRFSAERPKGSFSTLEIQRTEQGDSAMYLCARETQYFGPGTRLLVL.

The V gene is TRBV12-3 or TRBV12-4, the J gene TRBJ2-1; 7 bases map to TRBD2. Unmatched junction bases numbered 7, after V lost 5 bases and J lost 6 bases. The CDR3 length is 14 residues. The CDR3 spells CASSPWGGSNEQFF. The CDR3 DNA reads as TGTGCCAGCAGTCCCTGGGGCGGGAGCAATGAGCAGTTCTTC.

This clonotype was recorded at least ten times. J is TRBJ2-7 and V is TRBV5-4; no definite D call. V gave up 0 bases and J gave up 2 bases, with 12 bases separating them. There are 15 residues in the CDR3. CDR1 is SGHNT, CDR2 YYREEE, per germline (reference sequence). The CDR3 DNA reads as TGTGCCAGCAGCTTGGGGGTCAGCTCCACCTACGAGCAGTACTTC. Amino acid sequence: CASSLGVSSTYEQYF.

The CDR3 sequence: CASSLAGVAWETQYF. The CDR3 region has the DNA TGTGCCAGCAGCTTAGCGGGGGTAGCATGGGAGACCCAGTACTTC. The rearrangement links TRBV7-2 to TRBJ2-5; D may correspond to TRBD1 or TRBD2 (5 bases each). The germline V and J ends were trimmed by 0 bases and 5 bases, with 13 bases remaining between them. The CDR3 has 15 amino acids. CDR1 SGHTA and CDR2 FQGNSA come from the germline V gene.

The chain carries TRBV7-2 and TRBJ2-3; D call uncertain. The germline gives CDR1 SGHTA, CDR2 FQGNSA. V was cut by 7 bases and J by 8 bases, with 19 bases left in between. CDR3 length equals 14 residues. The DNA for the CDR3 is TGTGCCAGCACCACCTCCCGTAATGGTGGTACGCAGTATTTT. It yields the protein CASTTSRNGGTQYF.

This clonotype was seen many times. The chain links TRBV5-1 to TRBJ2-1; 10 bases align to TRBD2. Germline V gene sequence: CDR1 SGHRS, CDR2 YFSETQ. CDR3 length: 14 residues. The V segment lost 4 bases and the J segment 14 bases; nucleotides outside the gene matches: 12. The CDR3 loop is CASSSTGLALRKFF. The DNA of the CDR3 is TGCGCCAGCAGCAGTACGGGACTAGCGCTCCGTAAGTTCTTC. Together with reference TRBV5-1 and TRBJ2-1, the CDR3 gives the full variable domain: KAGVTQTPRYLIKTRGQQVTLSCSPISGHRSVSWYQQTPGQGLQFLFEYFSETQRNKGNFPGRFSGRQFSNSRSEMNVSTLELGDSALYLCASSSTGLALRKFFGPGTRLTVL.

The J gene is TRBJ2-5, the V gene TRBV2; D gene uncertain. Germline V gives CDR1 SNHLY, CDR2 FYNNEI. V was cut by 4 bases and J by 2 bases, with 8 bases left in between. The CDR3 sequence is 13 residues long. As DNA, the CDR3 is TGTGCCAGCAGTGTTTTCAGTCAAGAGACCCAGTACTTC. This codes for CASSVFSQETQYF.

V is TRBV7-2 and J is TRBJ2-6; tentative D call: TRBD1 (6 bases). The CDR3 totals 17 residues. From germline, CDR1 is SGHTA and CDR2 FQGNSA. Trimming stripped 3 bases from V and 2 bases from J, with 14 bases between. CDR3 in DNA: TGTGCCAGCAGCTTGAAACCAGGGGAAGCTGGGGCCAACGTCCTGACTTTC. Protein: CASSLKPGEAGANVLTF. The variable domain in full, completed from reference TRBV7-2 and TRBJ2-6, reads GAGVSQSPSNKVTEKGKDVELRCDPISGHTALYWYRQSLGQGLEFLIYFQGNSAPDKSGLPSDRFSAERTGGSVSTLTIQRTQQEDSAVYLCASSLKPGEAGANVLTFGAGSRLTVL.

The rearrangement joins TRBV6-2 or TRBV6-3 to TRBJ1-1; D is perhaps TRBD1 (5 bases). The V and J ends lost 5 bases and 0 bases respectively, with 22 bases between them. CDR3 size: 18 residues. The germline V gene has CDR1 MNHEY and CDR2 SVGEGT. The CDR3 protein is CASSEFPRGRGMNTEAFF. CDR3 coding DNA: TGTGCCAGCAGTGAATTCCCCCGGGGAAGGGGAATGAACACTGAAGCTTTCTTT.

This clonotype appeared many times. The chain recombines TRBV7-2 with TRBJ1-1, with unresolved D. Per germline, CDR1 SGHTA and CDR2 FQGNSA. This CDR3 has 14 amino acids. V was pared by 0 bases and J by 1 base, with 6 bases between. The CDR3: CASSLAWENTEAFF. CDR3 nucleotide sequence: TGTGCCAGCAGCTTAGCGTGGGAGAACACTGAAGCTTTCTTT.

The gene calls are TRBV24-1 and TRBJ2-1, with D perhaps matching TRBD1 or TRBD2 (7 bases each). The CDR3 is made up of 13 amino acids. Germline assignment: CDR1 KGHDR and CDR2 SFDVKD. The V gene lost 0 bases and the J gene lost 12 bases, with 11 bases spanning the gap. DNA for the CDR3: TGTGCCACCAGTGATTTGCAGGGGGGGGGGCAGTTCTTC. Translation gives CATSDLQGGGQFF.